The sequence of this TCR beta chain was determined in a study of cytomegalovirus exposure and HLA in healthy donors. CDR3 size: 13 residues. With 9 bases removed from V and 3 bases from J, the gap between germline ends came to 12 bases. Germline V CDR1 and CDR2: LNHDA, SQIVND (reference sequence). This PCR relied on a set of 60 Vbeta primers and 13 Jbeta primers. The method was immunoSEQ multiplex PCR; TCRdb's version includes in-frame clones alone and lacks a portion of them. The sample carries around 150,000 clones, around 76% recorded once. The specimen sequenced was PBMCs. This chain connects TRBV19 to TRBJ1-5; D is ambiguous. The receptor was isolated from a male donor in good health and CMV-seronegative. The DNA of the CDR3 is TGTGCCAGCCTAGCGACCCTCAATCAGCCCCAGCATTTT. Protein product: CASLATLNQPQHF.